These T cell receptor beta chains were read from a single sample in a study of OX40 agonist ivuxolimab in advanced cancers. Data came from immunoSEQ multiplex PCR; TCRdb stores just in-frame clones and leaves some out. The table shows more than 75,000 clones, with less than 85% occurring only once. This specimen consisted of CD4+ or CD8+ T cells sorted from blood, obtained in a trial of the OX40 agonist ivuxolimab. The receptors come from an adult with an advanced solid tumor such as melanoma, head and neck, liver or kidney cancer. Both conserved end residues are trimmed from each CDR3. Fields, in order: J gene, V gene, CDR3 protein.

TRBJ1-2 | TRBV19 | ASSMRGDGYT
TRBJ2-1 | TRBV5-6 | ASSSTSGRLRSSYNEQF
TRBJ1-5 | TRBV2 | ASSPGKSSNQPQH
TRBJ2-7 | TRBV21-1 | ASSKVPSGITHYEQY
TRBJ1-1 | TRBV6-5 | AVSSTVEAF
TRBJ2-7 | TRBV19 | ASSIGGQGYYEQY
TRBJ2-7 | TRBV7-9 | ASITGNEQY
TRBJ2-7 | TRBV7-6 | ASSGGVGQTLYEQY
TRBJ2-7 | TRBV6-1 | ASTASQIYEQY
TRBJ2-2 | TRBV2 | ASSVSGELF
TRBJ2-1 | TRBV7-2 | ASSLSGRGPYNEQF
TRBJ2-1 | TRBV27 | ASWRGQGQYNEQF
TRBJ2-2 | TRBV6-5 | ASSYGHLNTGELF
TRBJ2-5 | TRBV6-1 | ASIRTGGETQY
TRBJ1-2 | TRBV6-5 | ASSYSGDYGYT
TRBJ1-1 | TRBV5-1 | ASSLVGANTEAF
TRBJ1-2 | TRBV30 | AWRTGDREKGGYT
TRBJ2-1 | TRBV19 | ASMGLINEQF
TRBJ2-7 | TRBV19 | ASSILGQGPYEQY
TRBJ2-1 | TRBV27 | ASRLAEGKQF
TRBJ2-7 | TRBV5-1 | ASSLGDRSSYEQY
TRBJ2-7 | TRBV9 | ASSVGPSGGKVYEQY
. | TRBV5-6 | ASSDRLALMYEQY
TRBJ1-2 | TRBV7-8 | ASSNGTAYGYT
TRBJ1-1 | TRBV6-6 | ASLPGTAMNTEAF
TRBJ2-3 | TRBV6-4 | ASSDSGSDTQY
TRBJ1-3 | TRBV16 | ASSPNWYGTSGNTIY
TRBJ1-5 | TRBV15 | ATSRGENSFQPQH
TRBJ2-3 | TRBV29-1 | SVEAGNTDTQY
TRBJ2-7 | TRBV10-3 | AILRETGLYEQY
TRBJ2-1 | TRBV21-1 | ASSKGGRGGEHEQF
TRBJ1-2 | TRBV19 | ASSATGGRRHYGYT
TRBJ1-3 | TRBV6-6 | ASSQTGGSGNTIY
TRBJ1-2 | TRBV5-1 | ASSSTGTSSYT
TRBJ2-5 | TRBV5-1 | ASSLGQAETQY
TRBJ2-7 | TRBV21-1 | ASERNSGTSGRAYEQY
TRBJ2-7 | TRBV10-3 | AISDNGLLTGQAYEQY
TRBJ2-2 | TRBV5-1 | ASSTSGELF
. | TRBV4-1 | ASSQGLGGMYEQY
TRBJ1-4 | TRBV5-6 | ASSLRGATNEKLF
TRBJ1-6 | TRBV9 | ASSVEGRNSPLH
TRBJ1-2 | TRBV5-1 | ASSSGLWDGDGYT
TRBJ1-2 | TRBV5-1 | ASSKGQGIYGYT
TRBJ2-1 | TRBV2 | ASTPAGVYNEQF
TRBJ2-7 | TRBV19 | ASKITGLGYEQY